These 27 T cell receptor beta chains share one sample of origin, sequenced in a study of cytomegalovirus exposure and HLA in healthy donors. The PCR had 60 Vbeta and 13 Jbeta primers. Assay used: immunoSEQ multiplex PCR; TCRdb lists only in-frame clones, some missing. Recorded for this sample: around 210,000 clones. The material sequenced was PBMCs. These receptors were collected from a girl aged 2 to 9 in good health and CMV-seropositive.

The chain combines TRBV5-1 with TRBJ2-7; 7 bases match TRBD1. The trim removed 0 bases at V and 4 bases at J, leaving 10 bases unmatched. The germline V gene encodes CDR1 SGHRS and CDR2 YFSETQ. The CDR3 is made up of 16 amino acids. CDR3 residues: CASSLGSGDRRYEQYF. CDR3 DNA sequence: TGCGCCAGCAGCTTGGGTAGTGGGGACAGACGATACGAGCAGTACTTC.

The chain carries TRBV27 and TRBJ2-1, with 7 bases aligning to TRBD1. Germline loops: CDR1 MNHEY, CDR2 SMNVEV (reference sequence). The ends lost 5 bases at V and 0 bases at J; junction bases unmatched: 10. The CDR3 consists of 17 residues. Here the CDR3 reads CASSNPGQTSSYNEQFF. In nucleotides, the CDR3 is TGTGCCAGCAGTAACCCGGGACAGACCTCCTCCTACAATGAGCAGTTCTTC.

The rearrangement links TRBV29-1 to TRBJ2-3; 9 bases agree with TRBD2. CDR1 is SQVTM, CDR2 ANQGSEA, per germline. V trimming: 1 base; J trimming: 5 bases; junction bases outside the gene matches: 7. The length of the CDR3 is 15 residues. The CDR3 DNA follows: TGCAGCGTTGAAGTCTGGAGCGGGAGGTTAGATACGCAGTATTTT. It encodes CSVEVWSGRLDTQYF.

The chain employs TRBV10-1 and TRBJ2-2; a possible D gene is TRBD2 (5 bases). The CDR3 runs to 18 residues. V lost 0 bases, J lost 0 bases, and 14 bases lay in between. Per the germline V gene, CDR1 is WNHNN and CDR2 is SYGVQD (reference sequence). CDR3 DNA sequence: TGCGCCAGCAGTGAGTCGAAGTTAGCGTACGCGAACACCGGGGAGCTGTTTTTT. The encoded protein is CASSESKLAYANTGELFF.

The V gene is TRBV5-4, the J gene TRBJ1-1; possibly TRBD1 for D (6 bases). CDR3 length: 12 residues. Trimming pared 2 bases from V and 7 bases from J, leaving 9 bases between. Germline values: CDR1 SGHNT, CDR2 YYREEE (reference sequence). The CDR3 nucleotides are TGTGCCAGCAGCTTCGGGACAAATGAAGCTTTCTTT. Amino acids: CASSFGTNEAFF.

The chain couples TRBV7-9 to TRBJ2-2; D perhaps matches TRBD1 (6 bases). The germline V gene encodes CDR1 SEHNR and CDR2 FQNEAQ (reference sequence). CDR3 length: 15 residues. V lost 5 bases, J lost 1 base, and 11 bases lay in between. Here the CDR3 DNA reads TGTGCCAGCAGCCCCAGGGGACAGAACACCGGGGAGCTGTTTTTT. Protein sequence: CASSPRGQNTGELFF.

The chain links TRBV5-1 to TRBJ2-3; a possible D gene is TRBD2 (5 bases). Trimming stripped 4 bases from V and 2 bases from J, with 14 bases between. This CDR3 has 15 amino acids. Per the germline V gene, CDR1 is SGHRS and CDR2 is YFSETQ. The CDR3 DNA sequence: TGCGCCAGCAGCACTGGACTTCCCTCCACAGATACGCAGTATTTT. Amino acids: CASSTGLPSTDTQYF.

J is TRBJ2-3 and V is TRBV6-1; weak D call: TRBD2 (5 bases). The CDR3 totals 14 residues. Germline loops: CDR1 MNHNS, CDR2 SASEGT. The V end lost 8 bases, the J end lost 0 bases, and 12 bases lay between the germline ends. The CDR3 DNA reads as TGTGCCAGCCCGAAGGAGGCTAGCACAGATACGCAGTATTTT. Its translation is CASPKEASTDTQYF.

The rearrangement joins TRBV9 to TRBJ2-7; a possible D gene is TRBD2 (6 bases). The germline V gene has CDR1 SGDLS and CDR2 YYNGEE. CDR3 length: 14 amino acids. Trimming stripped 0 bases from V and 6 bases from J, with 13 bases between. The CDR3 sequence: CASSVGGSGVEQYF. CDR3 nucleotide sequence: TGTGCCAGCAGCGTAGGGGGTAGCGGCGTCGAGCAGTACTTC.

This chain joins TRBV25-1 and TRBJ2-7; D is unresolved. The CDR3 extends over 11 amino acids. Between the trimmed V and J ends, which lost 2 bases and 7 bases, there was a span of 6 bases. The germline gives CDR1 MGHDK, CDR2 SYGVNS. The chain's CDR3 is CASSELREQYF. The CDR3 DNA reads as TGTGCCAGCAGTGAACTACGGGAGCAGTACTTC.

V and J are TRBV2 and TRBJ1-1, with D possibly TRBD1 on 6 matching bases. The germline V gene has CDR1 SNHLY and CDR2 FYNNEI. V dropped 3 bases and J dropped 1 base, with 12 bases sitting between them. This CDR3 comprises 15 residues. CDR3 region: CASSDQGRGNTEAFF. For the CDR3, the DNA is TGTGCCAGCAGTGATCAGGGCAGGGGGAACACTGAAGCTTTCTTT.

V gene TRBV10-3 combines with J gene TRBJ2-7; tentatively, D is TRBD1 (6 bases). In germline, CDR1 is ENHRY, CDR2 SYGVKD. V was cut by 6 bases and J by 3 bases, with 12 bases left in between. The length of the CDR3 is 13 residues. CDR3 in DNA: TGTGCCATCAGACAGGGCGCGATCTACGAGCAGTACTTC. The encoded protein is CAIRQGAIYEQYF.

The chain carries TRBV11-2 and TRBJ1-2; a weak D match, TRBD1 (5 bases). CDR1 SGHAT and CDR2 FQNNGV come from the germline V gene. V was trimmed by 5 bases and J by 4 bases, leaving 23 bases between them. The CDR3 length is 17 residues. The CDR3 loop is CASSHGVSRQGLYGYTF. For the CDR3, the DNA is TGTGCCAGCAGCCACGGGGTTAGTCGCCAGGGACTCTATGGCTACACCTTC.

The chain uses TRBV4-2 and TRBJ1-6, with D possibly being TRBD1 (5 bases). There are 16 residues in the CDR3. Germline values: CDR1 LGHNA, CDR2 YNFKEQ. V lost 0 bases, J lost 7 bases, and 13 bases lay in between. In DNA, the CDR3 is TGTGCCAGCAGCCAAGATTGGGGGGTCCGAAATTCACCCCTCCACTTT. This translates into CASSQDWGVRNSPLHF.

Details on this clone: Different DNA sequences within this sample yield the same CDR3. The chain uses TRBV6-5 and TRBJ2-7; 10 positions agree with TRBD1. In germline, CDR1 is MNHEY, CDR2 SVGAGI. The CDR3 contains 14 residues. The V and J ends lost 0 bases and 4 bases, in that order; junction bases with no gene match: 0. The CDR3 DNA reads TGTGCCAGCAGTTACTCGGGACAGGGGTACGAGCAGTACTTC. Translating it yields CASSYSGQGYEQYF.

As to this clone: Other DNA sequences of this sample code for an identical CDR3. The chain carries TRBV9 and TRBJ2-7, with TRBD2 identical over 9 bases. Germline V gene data show CDR1 as SGDLS and CDR2 as YYNGEE. With V trimmed by 4 bases and J by 0 bases, 8 bases remained unmatched. The CDR3 contains 16 residues. For the CDR3, the DNA is TGTGCCAGCAGCCCAAGACTAGCGGTTAGCTCCTACGAGCAGTACTTC. This gives the protein CASSPRLAVSSYEQYF.

This chain joins TRBV18 and TRBJ2-7; TRBD1 agrees at 7 bases. The V gene end was trimmed by 3 bases and the J gene end by 5 bases; junction bases not matched to a gene: 4. Germline V lookup: CDR1 KGHSH, CDR2 LQKENI. This CDR3 region has 13 residues. The CDR3 bases are TGTGCCAGCTCACCCGACAGGGTCAACGAGCAGTACTTC. This codes for CASSPDRVNEQYF.

This sequence joins TRBV30 and TRBJ2-1, with D perhaps matching TRBD2 (5 bases). Germline assignment: CDR1 GTSNPN and CDR2 SVGIG (reference sequence). The CDR3 totals 14 residues. Deletions cut 2 bases from V and 2 bases from J, with 10 bases between. CDR3 nucleotides: TGTGCCTGGAGTCCGAGCGGAACCTACAATGAGCAGTTCTTC. Translation gives CAWSPSGTYNEQFF.

About this clone: The junction and the germline gene differ at one end; a read error may be behind it. CDR3 amino acids: CASSLVGSQETQYF. The DNA for the CDR3 is TGTGCTAGCAGCTTAGTGGGCAGCCAAGAGACCCAGTACTTC. The chain carries TRBV7-7 and TRBJ2-5; no firm D call. CDR3 length equals 14 residues. CDR1 and CDR2 (germline): SSHAT, FNYEAQ (reference sequence).

The chain uses TRBV12-5 and TRBJ2-5; D perhaps matches TRBD2 (6 bases). The CDR3 has 14 residues. Germline CDR1 LGHNT, CDR2 FRNRAP. V was trimmed by 7 bases and J by 3 bases, leaving 15 bases between them. CDR3 bases: TGTGCTAGTGCCCCGGGACTCCTAAAAGAGACCCAGTACTTC. It translates to CASAPGLLKETQYF.

The CDR3 region has the DNA TGTGCCAGCAGTATGTCACAGGGCGGCTATGGCTACACCTTC. Amino acids: CASSMSQGGYGYTF. The chain joins TRBV27 to TRBJ1-2, with a weak D call TRBD1 (6 bases). This CDR3 has 14 amino acids. Between the trimmed V and J ends, which lost 5 bases and 4 bases, there was a span of 14 bases. CDR1 and CDR2 from the germline V gene are MNHEY and SMNVEV (reference sequence).

The chain joins TRBV7-3 to TRBJ2-1; TRBD2 matches at 12 bases. The germline gives CDR1 SGHTA, CDR2 FQGTGA. V was pared by 5 bases and J by 8 bases, with 4 bases of the junction left unmatched. This CDR3 is 14 amino acids long. CDR3 nucleotide sequence: TGTGCCAGCAGCCTACTAGCGGGAGGTCATGAGCAGTTCTTC. Protein product: CASSLLAGGHEQFF.

The chain is built from TRBV28 and TRBJ1-1; no clear D gene. Germline CDR1 reads MDHEN; CDR2 reads SYDVKM. Trimming stripped 4 bases from V and 0 bases from J, with 6 bases between. The CDR3 sequence is 13 residues long. This CDR3 reads CASSSRMNTEAFF. The CDR3 coding sequence is TGTGCCAGCAGTTCGAGGATGAACACTGAAGCTTTCTTT.

The chain has TRBV14 and TRBJ2-5; 12 bases agree with TRBD2. The DNA end lines up better with TRBJ2-7; the J call may be wrong. CDR1 is SGHDN, CDR2 FVKESK, per germline. CDR3 length equals 14 residues. The CDR3 reads CASSRGTSGYEQYF. DNA of the CDR3: TGTGCCAGCAGCCGAGGGACTAGCGGGTACGAGCAGTACTTC.

The rearrangement joins TRBV9 to TRBJ2-3, with D perhaps matching TRBD1 (6 bases). Trimming shortened V by 7 bases and J by 1 base, and 19 bases separated the two germline ends. CDR1 SGDLS and CDR2 YYNGEE come from the germline V gene. The CDR3 covers 16 residues. The CDR3 here is CASQPARGMGTDTQYF. The CDR3 DNA sequence: TGTGCCAGCCAACCCGCGAGGGGGATGGGCACAGATACGCAGTATTTT. The whole variable domain, remainder taken from reference TRBV9 and TRBJ2-3, is DSGVTQTPKHLITATGQRVTLRCSPRSGDLSVYWYQQSLDQGLQFLIQYYNGEERAKGNILERFSAQQFPDLHSELNLSSLELGDSALYFCASQPARGMGTDTQYFGPGTRLTVL.

This rearrangement joins TRBV2 to TRBJ1-1; D not certain. The CDR3 loop spans 16 amino acids. V was shortened by 2 bases and J by 4 bases, with 17 bases between the two germline ends. Germline V gene lookup returns CDR1 SNHLY and CDR2 FYNNEI. The CDR3 sequence: CASSERSYPGSTEAFF. CDR3 bases: TGTGCCAGCAGTGAAAGGTCGTATCCGGGGTCCACTGAAGCTTTCTTT.

Written as DNA, the CDR3 is TGTGCCAGCAGTCGTCGGCTCTTCGGGGTCTACGAGCAGTACTTC. Amino acid sequence: CASSRRLFGVYEQYF. V usage is TRBV28 and J usage is TRBJ2-7; tentatively, D is TRBD2 (5 bases). Germline CDR1 reads MDHEN; CDR2 reads SYDVKM. V was trimmed by 5 bases and J by 3 bases, leaving 17 bases between them. This CDR3 has 15 amino acids.